This TCR beta chain was found in a study of shared clonotypes between healthy human individuals. For this clone: The antigen is not known.

Data came from immunoSEQ multiplex PCR; TCRdb stores just in-frame clones and leaves some out. The sample holds under 750,000 clones, around 77% seen once. Study outcomes and limitations: Memory subsets generally showed lower estimated richness than naive subsets.

The CDR3 is 14 residues long. J gave up 9 bases and V 5 bases, and 7 bases lay outside the gene matches. CDR1 is WSHSY and CDR2 is SAAADI in the germline V gene. The origin of this receptor is a young woman in good health. The material sequenced was memory CD4+ T cells sorted from blood. Regarding subset: CD45RA-negative fraction. This chain joins TRBV10-2 and TRBJ2-1; 10 positions agree with TRBD2. For the CDR3, the DNA is TGCGCCAGCAGTAAAGCGGGAGGGGGCAGTGAGCAGTTCTTC. This encodes CASSKAGGGSEQFF.